The clone carrying this T cell receptor beta chain was recorded a few times. The source of the sample is a study of T-cell memory formation after mild COVID-19. Germline assignment: CDR1 SGDLS and CDR2 YYNGEE. V shed 4 bases, J shed 0 bases, and the junction held 6 bases outside the gene matches. The CDR3 is 16 amino acids. TCRdb redid the calling of the 5' RACE reads with MiXCR, one entry per CDR3 protein. The sample has a few hundred thousand distinct CDR3 sequences; roughly 21% are singletons. What was sequenced was PBMCs or a T cell subset sorted from them (not recorded which). This chain joins TRBV9 and TRBJ2-4; 8 nucleotides line up with TRBD2. The receptor was derived from an adult woman who had mild COVID-19 (a few samples of this study predate the infection). Cell type and time point are not known. The CDR3 protein is CASSTTSALAKNIQYF. The CDR3 DNA reads as TGTGCCAGCAGCACGACTAGCGCCCTAGCCAAAAACATTCAGTACTTC.